These T cell receptor beta chains were read from a single sample in a study of PD-L1 blockade in urothelial cancer. The repertoire was sequenced with immunoSEQ multiplex PCR; TCRdb's copy has only in-frame clones and lacks some. The sample has about 50,000 clones, roughly 80% seen once; the top ten hold roughly 10%. The specimen was PBMCs, collected around atezolizumab (anti-PD-L1) treatment. These receptors were collected from a man aged 65 to 79 with urothelial cancer. Each CDR3 is given without its conserved first and last residue. A D gene is named only where the DNA matches it firmly. Clone size is given for some rows only: seen once, a few or many times, or a class if the clone is expanded.

TRBV5-5	-	TRBJ1-2	-	ASSFALRQAIYGYT
TRBV28	-	TRBJ2-7	-	ASSPTVSYEQY
TRBV7-6	TRBD2	TRBJ2-5	few	ASSTLAGEETQY
TRBV5-1	-	TRBJ1-1	-	ASSLRGKDTEAF
TRBV5-4	-	TRBJ2-1	-	ASSPGRPGEERFYKDEQF
TRBV6-1	-	TRBJ1-5	-	ASSANRDTQPQH
TRBV30	-	TRBJ1-3	once	AWTSGDRATGNTIY
TRBV5-1	TRBD2	TRBJ2-3	-	ASSWTSGASTDTQY
TRBV5-1	-	TRBJ1-1	once	ASSLRGMNTEAF
TRBV11-3	TRBD2	TRBJ2-1	-	ASSPSMGLAGLNEQF
TRBV5-1	TRBD1	TRBJ2-7	-	ASSSTGQGVGEQY
TRBV7-2	TRBD2	TRBJ2-7	-	ASSYNGGYEQY
TRBV6-4	TRBD1	TRBJ1-2	once	ASSTDSGTGGIHGYT
TRBV6-1	-	TRBJ2-3	-	ASSEAQGTSTDTQY
TRBV28	-	TRBJ2-2	-	ASRTPAGNTGELF
TRBV5-6	TRBD1	TRBJ2-7	-	ASRFRDRGTYEQY
TRBV19	-	TRBJ2-7	-	ASSITGEEYGEQY
TRBV28	TRBD2	TRBJ2-7	-	ASSSLFEAGGPSREQY
TRBV10-3	-	TRBJ1-1	-	AISEVQASVNTEAF
TRBV30	TRBD1	TRBJ2-7	-	AWTGGYSVEQY
TRBV6-1	TRBD2	TRBJ2-5	-	ASSENLAGGSAQY
TRBV5-5	-	TRBJ2-7	-	ASSLGLDNYEQY
TRBV18	-	TRBJ2-3	-	ASSARDTQY
TRBV7-6	-	TRBJ2-7	-	ASSLARGGYEQY
TRBV5-1	-	TRBJ2-2	-	ASSLQGFTGELF
TRBV11-2	TRBD1	TRBJ2-7	-	ASSLDRTGGDEQY
TRBV19	TRBD2	TRBJ2-7	once	ASSRADPSSGRMYEQY
TRBV6-6	-	TRBJ2-5	-	ASSLQETQY
TRBV27	-	TRBJ1-1	-	ASSLGRKTEAF
TRBV15	TRBD1	TRBJ2-2	-	ATSREGTGGNTGELF
TRBV6-1	TRBD2	TRBJ2-3	-	ASSWEGSADTQY
TRBV6-5	TRBD2	TRBJ2-3	-	ASSFQSGATDTQY
TRBV25-1	TRBD2	TRBJ2-7	-	ASSEAGGSYEQY
TRBV6-1	TRBD2	TRBJ2-1	-	ASSELGLADNEQF
TRBV4-1	TRBD1	TRBJ1-2	few	ASSQEDRGGYT
TRBV6-1	TRBD1	TRBJ1-2	once	ASSEIQGDYYGYT
TRBV10-3	TRBD1	TRBJ1-5	-	AISDPDRGGNQPQH
TRBV19	TRBD2	TRBJ2-7	-	ASSTRLAGEDEQY
TRBV6-1	-	TRBJ2-3	once	ASSERFGGQGWTDTQY